These 20 T cell receptor beta chains share one sample of origin, sequenced in a study of Ad26.COV2.S vaccination and SARS-CoV-2 variants. Some clones are missing from TCRdb's copy, which holds only in-frame ones; the method was immunoSEQ multiplex PCR. The data contain about 680,000 clones, 89% of them singletons. Described treatment: about 20 received Ad26.COV2.S at low or high dose, single or two shots; 5 received placebo; per-sample allocation not given. Samples came from day 63 after the first vaccine or placebo injection. Sequencing used peripheral blood, obtained in a trial of Ad26.COV2.S vaccine versus placebo. The receptor source for this set is a person between 18 and 65 years old who received the Ad26.COV2.S COVID-19 vaccine or a placebo.

The chain joins TRBV5-6 to TRBJ1-6; the D gene is possibly TRBD1 (6 bases). Germline V gene sequence: CDR1 SGHDT, CDR2 YYEEEE. V gave up 3 bases and J gave up 0 bases, with 10 bases separating them. The CDR3 has 16 amino acids. The CDR3 DNA follows: TGTGCCAGCAGCTCCGGACAGAGCTCCTATAATTCACCCCTCCACTTT. The encoded protein is CASSSGQSSYNSPLHF.

The genes are TRBV7-3 and TRBJ1-4, with D possibly being TRBD1 (5 bases). This CDR3 comprises 13 residues. Germline V gene lookup returns CDR1 SGHTA and CDR2 FQGTGA. Trimming left V 3 bases short and J 10 bases short, with 12 bases between. The CDR3 DNA sequence: TGTGCCAGCAGCTTCGAACCTGGGGGAAAACTGTTTTTT. Amino acid sequence: CASSFEPGGKLFF. Full variable domain (missing parts from reference TRBV7-3 and TRBJ1-4): GAGVSQTPSNKVTEKGKYVELRCDPISGHTALYWYRQSLGQGPEFLIYFQGTGAADDSGLPNDRFFAVRPEGSVSTLKIQRTERGDSAVYLCASSFEPGGKLFFGSGTQLSVL.

The rearrangement uses TRBV30 and TRBJ1-2, with no clear D. Germline V gives CDR1 GTSNPN, CDR2 SVGIG (reference sequence). CDR3 length: 15 residues. The V end lost 3 bases, the J end lost 8 bases, and 22 bases lay between the germline ends. The CDR3 DNA sequence: TGTGCCTGGAGCGTAGGAGGGAGGCGGGTAGGAGGCTACACCTTC. It translates to CAWSVGGRRVGGYTF.

The J gene is TRBJ1-3, the V gene TRBV2; no firm D call. The CDR3 loop spans 13 amino acids. Between the trimmed V and J ends, which lost 7 bases and 2 bases, there was a span of 9 bases. Germline V gene lookup returns CDR1 SNHLY and CDR2 FYNNEI. CDR3 sequence reads: CASTRGTGNTIYF. The CDR3 nucleotides are TGTGCCAGCACTAGAGGGACTGGAAACACCATATATTTT.

This clone was seen a single time. Here the CDR3 reads CASSLAGGVSGANVLTF. In DNA, the CDR3 is TGTGCCAGCAGTTTGGCGGGGGGAGTATCTGGGGCCAACGTCCTGACTTTC. The rearrangement uses TRBV27 and TRBJ2-6; TRBD2 agrees at 8 bases. The V gene's germline CDR1 is MNHEY and CDR2 SMNVEV (reference sequence). The V segment lost 3 bases and the J segment 1 base; nucleotides outside the gene matches: 5. The CDR3 covers 17 residues.

The gene calls are TRBV6-5 and TRBJ2-1; maybe TRBD1 (6 bases). CDR1 and CDR2 (germline): MNHEY, SVGAGI. The CDR3 is 15 amino acids. V was cut by 7 bases and J by 4 bases, with 17 bases left in between. CDR3 in amino acids: CASMRGSSGYNEQFF. CDR3 sequence (DNA): TGTGCCAGCATGAGGGGGTCCTCTGGTTACAATGAGCAGTTCTTC.

The V call is TRBV20-1, the J call TRBJ2-1; 7 bases map to TRBD2. V shed 6 bases and J 3 bases; nucleotides not matched to a gene: 8. CDR3 length: 14 residues. The germline CDR1 and CDR2 sequences are DFQATT and SNEGSKA (reference sequence). The CDR3 sequence is CSASLGGGYNEQFF. The CDR3 region has the DNA TGCAGTGCCAGTCTTGGGGGGGGCTACAATGAGCAGTTCTTC.

The J gene is TRBJ1-2, the V gene TRBV30, with 10 bases matching TRBD1. Germline assignment: CDR1 GTSNPN and CDR2 SVGIG (reference sequence). CDR3 size: 15 residues. Unmatched junction bases numbered 6, after V lost 1 base and J lost 4 bases. CDR3 region: CAWSAGTGAFYGYTF. Written as DNA, the CDR3 is TGTGCCTGGAGTGCCGGGACAGGGGCCTTCTATGGCTACACCTTC.

The chain uses TRBV7-4 and TRBJ1-3; TRBD1 might be the D (5 bases). Trimming took off 3 bases at V and 0 bases at J, with 12 bases between the two ends. Germline CDR1 reads SGHVT; CDR2 reads SQSDAQ. This CDR3 is built from 16 residues. This CDR3 is CASSFRDLSSGNTIYF. CDR3 coding DNA: TGTGCCAGCAGCTTTCGGGACCTGAGCTCTGGAAACACCATATATTTT.

The chain carries TRBV24-1 and TRBJ2-5, with 7 bases fitting TRBD1. Trimming removed 2 bases from V and 9 bases from J; junction bases left unmatched: 5. The CDR3 contains 13 residues. Germline V CDR1 and CDR2: KGHDR, SFDVKD. CDR3 loop: CATSDSPRGSQYF. CDR3 DNA sequence: TGTGCCACCAGTGATTCCCCCAGGGGGTCCCAGTACTTC.

The chain joins TRBV6-5 to TRBJ2-7, with 8 bases lining up with TRBD2. The germline gives CDR1 MNHEY, CDR2 SVGAGI. CDR3 size: 14 residues. Trimming removed 7 bases from V and 1 base from J; junction bases left unmatched: 6. CDR3 sequence: CASKRGRLSYEQYF. The CDR3 region has the DNA TGTGCCAGCAAGCGCGGGAGGCTTTCCTACGAGCAGTACTTC.

The chain recombines TRBV4-2 with TRBJ2-3, with TRBD1 as a possible D gene (6 bases). V lost 0 bases, J lost 5 bases, and 15 bases lay in between. The CDR3 is 16 residues long. CDR1 is LGHNA and CDR2 is YNFKEQ in the germline V gene. In nucleotides, the CDR3 is TGTGCCAGCAGCCAAGAAGGGGGATTACACATAGATACGCAGTATTTT. Protein: CASSQEGGLHIDTQYF.

The chain recombines TRBV18 with TRBJ2-3, with D possibly matching TRBD2 (5 bases). Germline V lookup: CDR1 KGHSH, CDR2 LQKENI. This CDR3 has 15 amino acids. The V and J ends lost 1 base and 3 bases respectively, with 11 bases between them. In nucleotides, the CDR3 is TGTGCCAGCTCACCACGAGTGGAGGCGACAGATACGCAGTATTTT. Translated: CASSPRVEATDTQYF.

The chain combines TRBV14 with TRBJ2-1; 16 bases line up with TRBD2. The ends lost 2 bases at V and 1 base at J; junction bases unmatched: 20. Germline CDR1 and CDR2: SGHDN and FVKESK. The CDR3 totals 24 residues. CDR3 sequence (DNA): TGTGCCAGCAGCCAAACGCCAGGGACTAGCGGGAGGGCCCCCGGCCCCGGATCCTACAATGAGCAGTTCTTC. Translation: CASSQTPGTSGRAPGPGSYNEQFF.

With respect to this clone: The same CDR3 also results from other DNA sequences found in this sample. The chain joins TRBV6-5 to TRBJ2-1; TRBD2 matches at 7 bases. V lost 6 bases, J lost 4 bases, and 6 bases stayed unmatched. CDR3 length: 14 residues. CDR1 MNHEY and CDR2 SVGAGI come from the germline V gene. The CDR3 region has the DNA TGTGCCAGCAGGGAGCGGGGTGGGTACAATGAGCAGTTCTTC. Translation: CASRERGGYNEQFF.

This clone was seen just once. This sequence joins TRBV30 and TRBJ1-6; tentative D call: TRBD1 (5 bases). This CDR3 comprises 16 residues. In germline, CDR1 is GTSNPN, CDR2 SVGIG (reference sequence). V was pared by 0 bases and J by 7 bases, with 16 bases between. The CDR3 DNA reads TGTGCCTGGAGTGTTAAGGGGAGCAGTGCGAATTCACCCCTCCACTTT. This sequence encodes CAWSVKGSSANSPLHF.

V usage is TRBV18 and J usage is TRBJ1-1; no clear D gene. V lost 5 bases and J lost 7, with 8 bases in between. This CDR3 has 11 residues. CDR1 and CDR2 from the germline V gene are KGHSH and LQKENI. CDR3: CASSEQIEAFF. The CDR3 DNA is TGTGCCAGCTCAGAACAGATTGAAGCTTTCTTT. Together with reference TRBV18 and TRBJ1-1, the CDR3 gives the full variable domain: NAGVMQNPRHLVRRRGQEARLRCSPMKGHSHVYWYRQLPEEGLKFMVYLQKENIIDESGMPKERFSAEFPKEGPSILRIQQVVRGDSAAYFCASSEQIEAFFGQGTRLTVV.

This clone was detected once. The chain joins TRBV11-1 to TRBJ2-1, with D perhaps given as TRBD1 or TRBD2 (6 bases each). The germline V gene encodes CDR1 SGHAT and CDR2 FQDESV (reference sequence). The V and J ends lost 1 base and 5 bases respectively, with 12 bases between them. The CDR3 runs to 15 residues. CDR3 coding DNA: TGTGCCAGCAGCTTAGGTCGGGGGCCTAACAATGAGCAGTTCTTC. Amino acid sequence: CASSLGRGPNNEQFF.

CDR3 loop: CASSGSSNQPQHF. The CDR3 DNA is TGTGCCAGTAGCGGGAGTTCAAATCAGCCCCAGCATTTT. The chain employs TRBV19 and TRBJ1-5; D is ambiguous. V was shortened by 6 bases and J by 4 bases, with 10 bases between the two germline ends. This CDR3 contains 13 residues. From germline, CDR1 is LNHDA and CDR2 SQIVND (reference sequence). Filled out from reference TRBV19 and TRBJ1-5, the complete variable domain reads DGGITQSPKYLFRKEGQNVTLSCEQNLNHDAMYWYRQDPGQGLRLIYYSQIVNDFQKGDIAEGYSVSREKKESFPLTVTSAQKNPTAFYLCASSGSSNQPQHFGDGTRLSIL.

The rearrangement uses TRBV3-1 (or the pseudogene TRBV3-2) and TRBJ1-2; maybe TRBD1 (5 bases). The germline CDR1 and CDR2 sequences are LGHDT and YNNKEL (reference sequence). The V end lost 6 bases, the J end lost 8 bases, and 13 bases lay between the germline ends. The CDR3 consists of 12 residues. CDR3 residues: CASSLGGTGYTF. CDR3 sequence (DNA): TGTGCCAGCAGTCTCGGGGGTACGGGCTACACCTTC.